This T cell receptor (beta chain) was captured in a study of blood T cell repertoires in COVID-19. About the research overall: From T cells, B-cell-depleted T cells, or PBMCs came the material, which was cDNA or gDNA.

This table comes from immunoSEQ multiplex PCR, and its TCRdb copy is limited to in-frame clones, with some not included. The sample comprises 350,000 or so clones, almost 90% of which are singletons, and approximately 1% rests with the top ten. Participants' own reports of clinical history determined their cohort assignment. This clone was seen only once. V was pared by 3 bases and J by 10 bases, with 15 bases between. Germline-derived CDR1 and CDR2 are MGHRA and YSYEKL. This CDR3 comprises 13 residues. The rearrangement links TRBV4-1 to TRBJ1-1; D is perhaps TRBD1 (6 bases). Sequencing used PBMCs or T cells enriched from blood (not recorded which). This clonotype was obtained from a young woman who had been exposed to COVID-19. The CDR3 bases are TGCGCCAGCAGCCAGCCCGAGGGGGGGAGAGCTTTCTTT. This sequence encodes CASSQPEGGRAFF.